This T cell receptor (beta chain) originates from a study of blood T cell repertoires in COVID-19 (dated by TCRdb to 2018 to 2020). With respect to the entire study: Samples covering the acute and convalescent phases of COVID-19 were provided by collaborators in the United States, Italy and Spain. HLA class I and class II types, where available, came from metadata supplied by the sample provider rather than from assay-based typing. The samples were drawn from two sources: the first 160 participants of the ongoing ImmuneRACE study, and 1,000 to 1,500 subjects contributed by 6 global collaborators. The material from the prospective study consisted of cDNA or gDNA derived from T cells, B-cell-depleted T cells, or PBMCs. A freely available public database, intended as a resource for researchers studying the immune response to SARS-CoV-2, is where the repertoires were released. Sample metadata almost always included a de-identified subject ID, COVID-19 status, age in years and sex. The dataset comprised deeply sampled blood TCRbeta repertoires from subjects exposed to, actively infected with, or recovered from COVID-19.

As to this clone: It has no known antigen specificity. No base quality values were provided; no much bigger clone lies one nucleotide off.

The collaborating institutions used their own protocols to collect whole blood in K2EDTA tubes. For TCRbeta analysis, collaborator samples were shipped as frozen whole blood, as isolated PBMCs, or as DNA extracted from either sample type. TCRbeta CDR3 regions were amplified from genomic DNA by means of the immunoSEQ Assay, a bias-controlled multiplex PCR. For the original study's pipeline: Nucleated cell counts per sample were estimated from amplification of reference gene primers within the assay. To quantify the absolute abundance of each unique TCRbeta CDR3 rearrangement, sequence reads were collapsed and filtered. For each sample, productive Simpson clonality was calculated as the square root of Simpson's diversity index over productive rearrangements. The source is immuneACCESS, and TCRdb retained only in-frame sequences with V and J called. Part of the clones is not carried over; for the studies checked, unresolved V genes explain less than half of this, and the remainder is unexplained. V and J calls and clone size are those listed in that table; D and trimming were worked out from the DNA. This sample comprises about 130,000 clones, about 87% of them detected only once. Of the sample, around 10% is held by the ten largest clones.

What the work shows at the level of the full study, not this receptor alone: How much clinical and demographic metadata was included differed by source and by participant, and the metadata was provided uncurated.

The CDR3 contains 14 residues, cysteine and phenylalanine counted. The CDR3 DNA has 42 bases and is translated from base 1. Cut back by 5 bases and 2 bases, the V and J ends lie 11 bases apart. Per the germline V gene, SGHRS is the CDR1 and YFSETQ is the CDR2. Sequenced input: peripheral blood. This receptor chain uses TRBV5-1 and TRBJ1-5; 6 matching bases give a weak D call of TRBD1. The TCR comes from a man aged 50 to 60 with acute or convalescent COVID-19. For the CDR3, the sequence is CASSEQGGNQPQHF. The DNA sequence is given as TGCGCCAGCAGTGAACAGGGTGGCAATCAGCCCCAGCATTTT.